This T cell receptor (beta chain) stems from a study of metastatic and nonmetastatic thyroid tumors. In the study overall: Across blood and tumor or nodule tissue, repertoires from malignant and benign thyroid patients were compared with one another. Study-level findings and limits: In both blood and tumor samples, TCR beta diversity was reported significantly higher for malignant than benign nodules.

In regard to this clone: Its matching antigen is unknown.

Treatment of any kind had been given to no patient before thyroid surgery. Authors' processing steps: The distant-metastasis classifier for papillary thyroid cancer was built from CDR3 differences across clinicopathological groups. TCRdb re-clonotyped the PCR reads through MiXCR. In this record, the V and J calls reflect TCRdb's handling and not the investigators' own analysis. The sample has roughly 4,400 clones, roughly 36% seen once. Material: adjacent normal tissue. This clonotype was sampled from a female donor with papillary thyroid cancer or a benign thyroid nodule (not recorded which). Some clones in this sample may be carry-over from other donors' samples.

The CDR3 loop is CASSEGGTYNEQFF. The CDR3 DNA sequence: TGTGCCAGCAGTGAAGGCGGGACCTACAATGAGCAGTTCTTC. The rearrangement links TRBV2 to TRBJ2-1, with a tentative D call TRBD2 (6 bases). The CDR3 sequence is 14 residues long. The germline gives CDR1 SNHLY, CDR2 FYNNEI. Trimming cost V 1 base and J 2 bases, with 6 bases left between them.